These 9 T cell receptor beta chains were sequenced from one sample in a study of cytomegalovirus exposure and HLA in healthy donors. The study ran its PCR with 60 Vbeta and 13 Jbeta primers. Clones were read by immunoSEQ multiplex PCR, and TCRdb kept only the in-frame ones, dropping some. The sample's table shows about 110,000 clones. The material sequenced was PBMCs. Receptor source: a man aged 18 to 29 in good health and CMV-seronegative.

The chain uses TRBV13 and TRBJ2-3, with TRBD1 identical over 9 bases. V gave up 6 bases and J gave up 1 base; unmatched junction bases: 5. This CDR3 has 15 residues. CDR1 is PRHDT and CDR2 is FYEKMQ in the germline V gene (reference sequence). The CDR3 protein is CASSPGTGRTDTQYF. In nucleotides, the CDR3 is TGTGCCAGCAGTCCCGGGACAGGGCGCACAGATACGCAGTATTTT.

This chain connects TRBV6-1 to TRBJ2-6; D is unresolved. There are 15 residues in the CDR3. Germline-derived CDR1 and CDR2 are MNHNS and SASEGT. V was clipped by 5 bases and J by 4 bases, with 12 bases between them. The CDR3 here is CASSLHRTGANVLTF. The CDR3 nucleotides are TGTGCCAGCAGTTTACACAGAACCGGGGCCAACGTCCTGACTTTC.

The CDR3 region is CASTMGTGTTGELFF. Here the CDR3 DNA reads TGCGCCAGCACCATGGGGACAGGGACAACCGGGGAGCTGTTTTTT. The chain has TRBV4-1 and TRBJ2-2; 9 nucleotides align to TRBD1. Germline-derived CDR1 and CDR2 are MGHRA and YSYEKL. The CDR3 covers 15 residues. The V and J ends lost 7 bases and 5 bases, in that order; junction bases with no gene match: 8.

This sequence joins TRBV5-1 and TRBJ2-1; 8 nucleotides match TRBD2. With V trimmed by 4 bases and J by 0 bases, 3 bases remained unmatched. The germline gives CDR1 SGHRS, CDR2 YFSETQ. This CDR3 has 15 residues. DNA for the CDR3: TGCGCCAGCAGCACCAGCGGGAGCTCCTACAATGAGCAGTTCTTC. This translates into CASSTSGSSYNEQFF.

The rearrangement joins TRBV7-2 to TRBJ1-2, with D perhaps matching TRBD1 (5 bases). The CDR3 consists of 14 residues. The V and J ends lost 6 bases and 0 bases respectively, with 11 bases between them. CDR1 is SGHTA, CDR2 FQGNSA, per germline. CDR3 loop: CASSPGPTNYGYTF. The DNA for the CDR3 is TGTGCCAGCAGTCCAGGGCCCACTAACTATGGCTACACCTTC.

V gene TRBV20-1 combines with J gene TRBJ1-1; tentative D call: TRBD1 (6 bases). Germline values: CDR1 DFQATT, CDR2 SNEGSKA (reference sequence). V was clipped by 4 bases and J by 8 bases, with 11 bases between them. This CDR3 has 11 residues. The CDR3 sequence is CSATGDPEAFF. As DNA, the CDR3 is TGCAGTGCTACAGGGGATCCCGAAGCTTTCTTT.

The CDR3 region is CASSWGQGGNIQYF. The CDR3 nucleotides are TGTGCCAGCAGCTGGGGACAGGGGGGTAACATTCAGTACTTC. J is TRBJ2-4 and V is TRBV5-4; 11 bases line up with TRBD1. V gave up 3 bases and J gave up 7 bases; unmatched junction bases: 3. This CDR3 is 14 amino acids long. Germline lookup yields CDR1 SGHNT and CDR2 YYREEE (reference sequence). The full variable domain, with the rest looked up from reference TRBV5-4 and TRBJ2-4, is ETGVTQSPTHLIKTRGQQVTLRCSSQSGHNTVSWYQQALGQGPQFIFQYYREEENGRGNFPPRFSGLQFPNYSSELNVNALELDDSALYLCASSWGQGGNIQYFGAGTRLSVL.

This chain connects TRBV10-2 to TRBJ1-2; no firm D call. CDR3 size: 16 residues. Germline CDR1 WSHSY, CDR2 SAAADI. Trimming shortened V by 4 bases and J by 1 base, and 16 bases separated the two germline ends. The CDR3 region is CASSVGGGVFNYGYTF. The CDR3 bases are TGCGCCAGCAGTGTGGGAGGCGGGGTTTTTAACTATGGCTACACCTTC.

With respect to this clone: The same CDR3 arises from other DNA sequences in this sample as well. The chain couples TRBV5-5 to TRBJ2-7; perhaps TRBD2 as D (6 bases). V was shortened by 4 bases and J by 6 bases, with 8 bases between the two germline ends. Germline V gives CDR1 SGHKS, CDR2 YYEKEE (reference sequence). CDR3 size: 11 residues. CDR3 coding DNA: TGTGCCAGCAGCGCGGGGACCGAGCAGTACTTC. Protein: CASSAGTEQYF.